This T cell receptor beta chain was captured by sequencing in a study of CD8 T cells in ankylosing spondylitis. Study results and limitations: Disease-linked clones proved CD8+ and comparatively uncommon in peripheral blood.

With 2 bases removed from V and 6 bases from J, the gap between germline ends came to 13 bases. The CDR3 is 15 residues long. CDR1 and CDR2 (germline): KGHSH, LQKENI. This clonotype was counted between two and nine times. As yet, its antigen is unknown. TCRdb re-called the 5' RACE reads with MiXCR, one entry per CDR3 protein. Among 35,000 to 50,000 distinct CDR3 sequences listed, 8% to 13% were seen once. The chain uses TRBV18 and TRBJ2-2, with D perhaps being TRBD1 or TRBD2 (5 bases each). The sample comprised blood, either unsorted or a sorted T cell fraction (not recorded which). The clonotype comes from a male donor with ankylosing spondylitis or in good health (not recorded which). The CDR3 nucleotides are TGTGCCAGCTCACCAAGGGACCCCGGAGCCGGGGAGCTGTTTTTT. It yields the protein CASSPRDPGAGELFF.